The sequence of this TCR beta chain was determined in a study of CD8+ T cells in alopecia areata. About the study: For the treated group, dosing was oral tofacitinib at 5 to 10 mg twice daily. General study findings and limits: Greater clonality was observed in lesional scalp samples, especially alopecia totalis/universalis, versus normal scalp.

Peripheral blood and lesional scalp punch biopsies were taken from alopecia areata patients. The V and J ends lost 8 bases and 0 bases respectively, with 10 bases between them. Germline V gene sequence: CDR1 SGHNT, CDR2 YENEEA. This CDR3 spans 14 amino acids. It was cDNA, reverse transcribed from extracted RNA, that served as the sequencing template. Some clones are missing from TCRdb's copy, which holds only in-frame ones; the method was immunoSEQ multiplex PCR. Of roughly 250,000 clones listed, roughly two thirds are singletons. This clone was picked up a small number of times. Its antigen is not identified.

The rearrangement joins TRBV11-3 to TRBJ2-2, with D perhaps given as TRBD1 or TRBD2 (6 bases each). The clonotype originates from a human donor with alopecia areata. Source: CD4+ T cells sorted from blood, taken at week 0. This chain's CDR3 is CASARGPNTGELFF. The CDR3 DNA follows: TGTGCCAGCGCACGGGGGCCGAACACCGGGGAGCTGTTTTTT.